The present T cell receptor (beta chain) was sequenced within a study of cytomegalovirus exposure and HLA in healthy donors. About the research overall: One earlier analysis, a look at roughly 180 million T cells, found some 120 million unique TCR beta sequences.

The table lists this clone with a few counts. Its target is not known. The PCR was carried out with 60 Vbeta primers and 13 Jbeta primers. Using immunoSEQ multiplex PCR, the repertoire was profiled, and TCRdb retains in-frame clones only, with some absent. Of approximately 150,000 clones detected, around two thirds appear once; the ten largest clones hold less than 11%. The CDR3 contains 14 residues. The V gene lost 5 bases and the J gene lost 4 bases, with 11 bases spanning the gap. Germline V gene sequence: CDR1 SGHAT, CDR2 FQNNGV. Study findings and constraints: A few CMV-associated chains proved CMV antigen-specific in vitro. The authors considered a cluster of highly shared sequence variants likely to be a sequencing artifact.

This receptor was obtained from a young man in good health and CMV-seropositive. The sequenced sample was PBMCs. The chain employs TRBV11-2 and TRBJ1-4; a possible D gene is TRBD1 (5 bases). In nucleotides, the CDR3 is TGTGCCAGCAGCCTCGGACACCTTAATGAAAAACTGTTTTTT. Residues: CASSLGHLNEKLFF. Full variable domain (outside the CDR3, taken from reference TRBV11-2 and TRBJ1-4): EAGVAQSPRYKIIEKRQSVAFWCNPISGHATLYWYQQILGQGPKLLIQFQNNGVVDDSQLPKDRFSAERLKGVDSTLKIQPAKLEDSAVYLCASSLGHLNEKLFFGSGTQLSVL.